The 30 T cell receptor beta chains reported below all come from one sample, sequenced in a study of blood T cell repertoires in COVID-19. The repertoire was sequenced with immunoSEQ multiplex PCR; TCRdb's copy has only in-frame clones and lacks some. The sample gives under 350,000 clones, roughly 85% of which show up once; 3.5% to 4.5% is in the top ten. The sequencing input was PBMCs or T cells enriched from blood (not recorded which). These receptors all come from a woman aged 40 to 55 with acute COVID-19.

Here the CDR3 reads CASSLVGGVNTGELFF. The DNA for the CDR3 is TGTGCCAGCAGCTTAGTAGGGGGGGTGAACACCGGGGAGCTGTTTTTT. The J gene is TRBJ2-2, the V gene TRBV7-2; D possibly corresponds to TRBD2 (7 bases). Germline CDR1 is SGHTA and CDR2 is FQGNSA. The V and J ends lost 1 base and 1 base respectively, with 10 bases between them. The CDR3 loop spans 16 amino acids.

This clone occurred a few times. The chain recombines TRBV7-2 with TRBJ1-2; a weak D match, TRBD1 (6 bases). The V and J ends lost 1 base and 4 bases respectively, with 13 bases between them. The CDR3 totals 15 residues. Germline values: CDR1 SGHTA, CDR2 FQGNSA. The CDR3, as DNA: TGTGCCAGCAGCTTAGGACAGGCCAGTTTCTATGGCTACACCTTC. This encodes CASSLGQASFYGYTF. Full variable domain (outside the CDR3, taken from reference TRBV7-2 and TRBJ1-2): GAGVSQSPSNKVTEKGKDVELRCDPISGHTALYWYRQSLGQGLEFLIYFQGNSAPDKSGLPSDRFSAERTGGSVSTLTIQRTQQEDSAVYLCASSLGQASFYGYTFGSGTRLTVV.

J is TRBJ1-6 and V is TRBV27; 7 positions agree with TRBD1. Per germline, CDR1 MNHEY and CDR2 SMNVEV (reference sequence). The junction had 14 bases not matched to a gene; V was cut back by 4 bases and J by 5 bases. The CDR3 runs 18 residues. The CDR3 bases are TGTGCCAGCAGTTCTTTGACAGGGTCGATTGTAAATAATTCACCCCTCCACTTT. It specifies CASSSLTGSIVNNSPLHF.

The chain is built from TRBV3-1 (or the pseudogene TRBV3-2) and TRBJ2-3, with 14 bases fitting TRBD2. This CDR3 is built from 16 residues. The ends lost 1 base at V and 7 bases at J; junction bases unmatched: 4. From germline, CDR1 is LGHDT and CDR2 YNNKEL (reference sequence). CDR3 sequence: CASSQGLAGGPHTQYF. In DNA, the CDR3 is TGTGCCAGCAGCCAAGGACTAGCGGGAGGGCCACATACGCAGTATTTT.

This clone was detected only a few times. This chain joins TRBV5-6 and TRBJ2-2; D remains ambiguous. V shed 0 bases and J shed 6 bases, with 18 bases lying between them. This CDR3 contains 17 residues. Germline values: CDR1 SGHDT, CDR2 YYEEEE. CDR3 coding DNA: TGTGCCAGCAGCTTGGATCGTGGTACGGTTGGGCCCGGGGAGCTGTTTTTT. This encodes CASSLDRGTVGPGELFF.

The chain couples TRBV9 to TRBJ2-5; 11 bases are a match to TRBD2. The CDR3 runs to 17 residues. Germline CDR1 reads SGDLS; CDR2 reads YYNGEE. With 2 bases clipped from V and 1 base from J, the junction kept 7 bases outside the gene matches. The CDR3 protein is CASSVSGTSGTQETQYF. As DNA, the CDR3 is TGTGCCAGCAGCGTTTCCGGGACTAGCGGAACCCAAGAGACCCAGTACTTC.

This chain connects TRBV19 to TRBJ2-5; D might be TRBD2 (5 bases). Germline V gene lookup returns CDR1 LNHDA and CDR2 SQIVND (reference sequence). The CDR3 covers 15 residues. V was trimmed by 9 bases and J by 1 base, leaving 18 bases between them. Here the CDR3 reads CASRSRVLSQETQYF. DNA for the CDR3: TGTGCCAGCCGCTCGCGGGTCCTTAGCCAAGAGACCCAGTACTTC. Filled out from reference TRBV19 and TRBJ2-5, the complete variable domain reads DGGITQSPKYLFRKEGQNVTLSCEQNLNHDAMYWYRQDPGQGLRLIYYSQIVNDFQKGDIAEGYSVSREKKESFPLTVTSAQKNPTAFYLCASRSRVLSQETQYFGPGTRLLVL.

The DNA for the CDR3 is TGTGCCAGCAGCTTAGATCCAATACAGGGCTATGGCTACACCTTC. It encodes CASSLDPIQGYGYTF. The chain joins TRBV11-2 to TRBJ1-2; D possibly corresponds to TRBD1 (6 bases). V lost 0 bases and J 4 bases, leaving 12 bases between the germline ends. Germline-derived CDR1 and CDR2 are SGHAT and FQNNGV. The CDR3 is 15 amino acids.

In DNA, the CDR3 is TGTGCCAGCAGATACGGCCGGGGGACTGAAGCTTTCTTT. Translation: CASRYGRGTEAFF. This rearrangement joins TRBV12-3 or TRBV12-4 to TRBJ1-1; TRBD1 is a possible D gene (5 bases). The length of the CDR3 is 13 residues. V was cut by 6 bases and J by 5 bases, with 13 bases left in between.

This rearrangement joins TRBV3-1 (or the pseudogene TRBV3-2) to TRBJ1-2; possible D gene TRBD1, 6 bases. The CDR3 consists of 16 residues. Trimming pared 4 bases from V and 0 bases from J, leaving 15 bases between. The germline V gene encodes CDR1 LGHDT and CDR2 YNNKEL (reference sequence). The CDR3 spells CASSRLGGASNYGYTF. The CDR3 DNA follows: TGTGCCAGCAGCCGCCTTGGGGGGGCCTCTAACTATGGCTACACCTTC.

This clone was found once. The rearrangement uses TRBV28 and TRBJ1-3, with unresolved D. The germline CDR1 and CDR2 sequences are MDHEN and SYDVKM. The ends were cut back, 7 bases at V and 2 bases at J, with 15 bases in the middle. CDR3 length: 15 amino acids. The CDR3 nucleotides read TGTGCCAGCACCCGAGGAGGGAATGCTGGAAACACCATATATTTT. Its protein is CASTRGGNAGNTIYF. The entire variable domain, with the rest obtained from reference TRBV28 and TRBJ1-3, is as follows: DVKVTQSSRYLVKRTGEKVFLECVQDMDHENMFWYRQDPGLGLRLIYFSYDVKMKEKGDIPEGYSVSREKKERFSLILESASTNQTSMYLCASTRGGNAGNTIYFGEGSWLTVV.

The genes are TRBV5-4 and TRBJ1-3, with a possible D match to TRBD1 (6 bases). The CDR3 has 17 amino acids. Looked up from germline, CDR1 is SGHNT and CDR2 is YYREEE (reference sequence). V gave up 0 bases and J gave up 0 bases, with 13 bases separating them. CDR3 bases: TGTGCCAGCAGCTTGGGTGGGCAGGGGTTCTCTGGAAACACCATATATTTT. Translation gives CASSLGGQGFSGNTIYF.

This clone was picked up a small number of times. Written as DNA, the CDR3 is TGTGCCAGCAGCTTCCCGACAGGGGGAATTAGATATTCCTACGAGCAGTACTTC. Its translation: CASSFPTGGIRYSYEQYF. The chain links TRBV7-3 to TRBJ2-7, with 9 bases matching TRBD1. This CDR3 spans 18 amino acids. Germline loops: CDR1 SGHTA, CDR2 FQGTGA. V was clipped by 3 bases and J by 1 base; unmatched bases: 13.

CDR3 sequence: CASSSGNSPLHF. The CDR3 DNA sequence: TGTGCCAGCAGCTCAGGGAATTCACCCCTCCACTTT. This chain joins TRBV7-2 and TRBJ1-6, with a tentative D call TRBD1 (5 bases). The V and J ends lost 4 bases and 7 bases respectively, with 5 bases between them. This CDR3 has 12 amino acids. Germline V gives CDR1 SGHTA, CDR2 FQGNSA.

J is TRBJ1-1 and V is TRBV28, with D unresolved. This CDR3 spans 17 amino acids. Trimming left V 5 bases short and J 4 bases short, with 23 bases between. The germline CDR1 and CDR2 sequences are MDHEN and SYDVKM. The CDR3: CASSPIVGGLVTTEAFF. The CDR3 DNA reads as TGTGCCAGCAGTCCCATCGTTGGAGGGCTCGTGACCACTGAAGCTTTCTTT.

This clone was seen a single time. The gene calls are TRBV27 and TRBJ1-2, with D maybe TRBD1 (5 bases). Germline V gene lookup returns CDR1 MNHEY and CDR2 SMNVEV (reference sequence). The CDR3 runs to 14 residues. Trimming stripped 0 bases from V and 8 bases from J, with 13 bases between. CDR3 coding DNA: TGTGCCAGCAGTTTATCAACAGGATCCCGGGGCTACACCTTC. It specifies CASSLSTGSRGYTF.

The chain links TRBV7-9 to TRBJ1-1; 8 bases are a match to TRBD1. This CDR3 contains 14 residues. Germline trimming cut 2 bases from V and 7 bases from J; bases unmatched to any gene: 6. Germline V gene lookup returns CDR1 SEHNR and CDR2 FQNEAQ (reference sequence). DNA of the CDR3: TGTGCCAGCAGCTTAACAGGGGGGTCCGTTGAAGCTTTCTTT. Protein product: CASSLTGGSVEAFF. The full variable domain, rest sourced from reference TRBV7-9 and TRBJ1-1, is DTGVSQNPRHKITKRGQNVTFRCDPISEHNRLYWYRQTLGQGPEFLTYFQNEAQLEKSRLLSDRFSAERPKGSFSTLEIQRTEQGDSAMYLCASSLTGGSVEAFFGQGTRLTVV.

The chain couples TRBV28 to TRBJ1-2, with 9 bases aligning to TRBD1. The CDR3 has 15 residues. Germline V gene sequence: CDR1 MDHEN, CDR2 SYDVKM. V trimming: 4 bases; J trimming: 6 bases; junction bases outside the gene matches: 9. The CDR3 bases are TGTGCCAGCAGTTACCGGGACAGGGAAAGCCATGGCTACACCTTC. Protein sequence: CASSYRDRESHGYTF.

V usage is TRBV7-8 and J usage is TRBJ2-7, with 11 bases lining up with TRBD1. The length of the CDR3 is 15 residues. V lost 5 bases to trimming and J lost 6 bases; unmatched junction nucleotides: 9. Germline V gene lookup returns CDR1 SGHVS and CDR2 FQNEAQ. CDR3 in amino acids: CASSLQGQGVGEQYF. The CDR3 DNA reads TGTGCCAGCAGCCTACAGGGACAGGGGGTGGGCGAGCAGTACTTC.

This chain joins TRBV7-8 and TRBJ2-7; D not certain. V was shortened by 0 bases and J by 4 bases, with 10 bases between the two germline ends. Germline CDR1 reads SGHVS; CDR2 reads FQNEAQ. The CDR3 is 14 residues long. DNA for the CDR3: TGTGCCAGCAGCTTAGCAGGAAGAGGTTACGAGCAGTACTTC. This encodes CASSLAGRGYEQYF.

This clone was detected only a few times. V and J are TRBV28 and TRBJ1-5; no clear D gene. Germline V CDR1 and CDR2: MDHEN, SYDVKM. This CDR3 has 12 residues. V lost 3 bases, J lost 6 bases, and 6 bases lay in between. CDR3 in amino acids: CASSLAGQPQHF. For the CDR3, the DNA is TGTGCCAGCAGTTTGGCTGGTCAGCCCCAGCATTTT.

V usage is TRBV7-9 and J usage is TRBJ1-2; a possible D gene is TRBD1 (5 bases). The CDR3 runs to 15 residues. Germline CDR1 reads SEHNR; CDR2 reads FQNEAQ (reference sequence). V was trimmed by 0 bases and J by 6 bases, leaving 14 bases between them. The CDR3 spells CASSLAGSGWDGYTF. Here the CDR3 DNA reads TGTGCCAGCAGCTTAGCGGGATCAGGGTGGGATGGCTACACCTTC.

The V gene is TRBV19, the J gene TRBJ1-2; no clear D gene. The V gene's germline CDR1 is LNHDA and CDR2 SQIVND (reference sequence). V was clipped by 0 bases and J by 7 bases, with 15 bases between them. CDR3 length equals 15 residues. The CDR3 spells CASSIDPTTAVGYTF. CDR3 DNA sequence: TGTGCCAGTAGTATAGATCCCACGACGGCGGTTGGCTACACCTTC.

With respect to this clone: As the CDR3 is not closed by the conserved phenylalanine or tryptophan, this likely results from a read error. The DNA is left out, because the CDR3 cannot be placed on it with certainty; the CDR3 is given as TCRdb lists it. V and J are TRBV2 and TRBJ1-2. Germline V CDR1 and CDR2: SNHLY, FYNNEI. The CDR3 contains 12 residues when both ends are counted. CDR3 loop: CASSETVGAVHA.

This chain uses TRBV5-1 with TRBJ1-1; TRBD1 matches at 11 bases. The germline gives CDR1 SGHRS, CDR2 YFSETQ. There are 14 residues in the CDR3. The V segment lost 3 bases and the J segment 4 bases; nucleotides outside the gene matches: 2. Here the CDR3 DNA reads TGCGCCAGCAGCTGGGGGACAGGGGGCACTGAAGCTTTCTTT. This encodes CASSWGTGGTEAFF.

The chain has TRBV10-3 and TRBJ1-1, with 8 nucleotides matching TRBD1. Germline assignment: CDR1 ENHRY and CDR2 SYGVKD. This CDR3 is built from 14 residues. V was pared by 5 bases and J by 6 bases, with 8 bases of the junction left unmatched. CDR3 bases: TGTGCCATCAGTAACCAGGGGGCTATGGCTGAAGCTTTCTTT. This encodes CAISNQGAMAEAFF.

The J gene is TRBJ1-2, the V gene TRBV28, with D tentatively TRBD1 (5 bases). V gave up 2 bases and J gave up 4 bases, with 11 bases separating them. The CDR3 has 14 amino acids. Germline V CDR1 and CDR2: MDHEN, SYDVKM. The CDR3 sequence: CASSLGGTGYGYTF. The CDR3 DNA is TGTGCCAGCAGTTTAGGGGGGACGGGCTATGGCTACACCTTC.

This sequence joins TRBV28 and TRBJ2-7, with D tentatively TRBD2 (5 bases). Germline lookup yields CDR1 MDHEN and CDR2 SYDVKM. The CDR3 spans 15 residues. The V end lost 3 bases, the J end lost 0 bases, and 12 bases lay between the germline ends. CDR3 residues: CASSLIEGLSYEQYF. The CDR3 DNA sequence: TGTGCCAGCAGTTTGATCGAGGGCCTCTCCTACGAGCAGTACTTC.

The V call is TRBV28, the J call TRBJ1-1; D gene unclear. This CDR3 comprises 15 residues. Germline V CDR1 and CDR2: MDHEN, SYDVKM. V lost 7 bases to trimming and J lost 1 base, with 16 bases between them. The DNA of the CDR3 is TGTGCCAGCACCTCGGGGAGGAATACGAACACTGAAGCTTTCTTT. As protein: CASTSGRNTNTEAFF.

Concerning this clone: The same CDR3 can be traced to other DNA sequences in this sample. CDR3 in amino acids: CASSPSSGYEQYF. DNA of the CDR3: TGTGCCAGCTCACCATCTAGCGGCTACGAGCAGTACTTC. This chain joins TRBV18 and TRBJ2-7; 7 bases line up with TRBD2. CDR3 length: 13 amino acids. Trimming took 2 bases from V and 3 from J; bases not matched to a gene: 1. Germline CDR1 and CDR2: KGHSH and LQKENI.